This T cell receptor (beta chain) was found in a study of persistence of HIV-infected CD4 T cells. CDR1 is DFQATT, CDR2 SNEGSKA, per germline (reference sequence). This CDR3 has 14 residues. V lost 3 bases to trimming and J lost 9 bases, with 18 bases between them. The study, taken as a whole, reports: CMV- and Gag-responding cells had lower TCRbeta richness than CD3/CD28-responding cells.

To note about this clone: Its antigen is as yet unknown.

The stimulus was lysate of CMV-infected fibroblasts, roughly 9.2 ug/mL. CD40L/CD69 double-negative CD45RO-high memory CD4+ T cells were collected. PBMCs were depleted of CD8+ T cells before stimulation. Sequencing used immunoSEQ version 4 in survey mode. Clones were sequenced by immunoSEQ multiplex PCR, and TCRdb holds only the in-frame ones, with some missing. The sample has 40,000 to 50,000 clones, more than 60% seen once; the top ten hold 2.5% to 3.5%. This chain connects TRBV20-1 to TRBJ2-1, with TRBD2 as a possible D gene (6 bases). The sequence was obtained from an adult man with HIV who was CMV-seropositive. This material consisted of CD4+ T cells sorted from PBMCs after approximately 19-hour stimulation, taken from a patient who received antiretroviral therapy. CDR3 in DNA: TGCAGTGCTAGTGACGGGAGTTATCTACCTGAGCAGTTCTTC. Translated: CSASDGSYLPEQFF.